Presented here are 8 T cell receptor beta chains from one specimen sequenced in a study of blood T cells in healthy people across ages. Through a sample-barcoded 5' primer and a J-beta primer mix, a second PCR was run for roughly 6 to 11 cycles. One entry per CDR3 protein results from TCRdb running MiXCR on the 5' RACE reads. The repertoire holds some 1.7 million distinct CDR3 sequences, with roughly 27% as singletons. Sequenced material: blood. Receptor source: a woman in her twenties or thirties in good health.

This clonotype has just a few counts. A read error may explain this, as a much larger clone is one base away. The V and J genes are TRBV29-1 and TRBJ2-1; TRBD2 is a possible D gene (6 bases). V dropped 6 bases and J dropped 6 bases, with 12 bases sitting between them. Germline V gene sequence: CDR1 SQVTM, CDR2 ANQGSEA. The CDR3 spans 12 residues. The CDR3 here is CSVAGIGNEQFF. The CDR3 coding sequence is TGCAGCGTAGCGGGCATCGGCAATGAGCAGTTCTTC.

The rearrangement joins TRBV27 to TRBJ2-3; 8 bases line up with TRBD2. The CDR3 extends over 15 amino acids. CDR1 is MNHEY and CDR2 is SMNVEV in the germline V gene (reference sequence). J gave up 5 bases and V 6 bases, and 10 bases lay outside the gene matches. Written as DNA, the CDR3 is TGTGCCAGCAGCAAAAGCGGGAGAAGGGAAGATACGCAGTATTTT. It codes for CASSKSGRREDTQYF.

The CDR3 region has the DNA TGCAGTGCCCTAACCACGATTCTTTACAATGAGCAGTTCTTC. It encodes CSALTTILYNEQFF. This chain uses TRBV20-1 with TRBJ2-1, with unresolved D. Germline V gene data show CDR1 as DFQATT and CDR2 as SNEGSKA (reference sequence). This CDR3 comprises 14 residues. V lost 6 bases, J lost 4 bases, and 16 bases lay in between.

J is TRBJ1-2 and V is TRBV11-2; D might be TRBD1 (6 bases). Trimming left V 5 bases short and J 7 bases short, with 17 bases between. CDR1 and CDR2 from the germline V gene are SGHAT and FQNNGV. The CDR3 runs to 14 residues. The CDR3 is CASSPPGTRGGYTF. The CDR3 DNA sequence: TGTGCCAGCAGCCCCCCAGGGACAAGAGGTGGCTACACCTTC.

This clonotype was seen more than once but under ten times. DNA for the CDR3: TGTGCCAGCAGGTCCAGGGATAGCAATCAGCCCCAGCATTTT. Protein product: CASRSRDSNQPQHF. The rearrangement uses TRBV6-2 or TRBV6-3 and TRBJ1-5, with D possibly being TRBD1 (5 bases). V lost 6 bases to trimming and J lost 0 bases, with 9 bases between them. The germline V gene has CDR1 MNHEY and CDR2 SVGEGT. CDR3 length: 14 amino acids.

The gene calls are TRBV28 and TRBJ2-4; 7 nucleotides line up with TRBD1. The CDR3 runs 16 residues. The germline CDR1 and CDR2 sequences are MDHEN and SYDVKM. Trimming at V came to 3 bases and at J to 2 bases, leaving 7 bases not matched to a gene. DNA of the CDR3: TGTGCCAGCAGTTTCGGACAGGTCTTAACCAAAAACATTCAGTACTTC. Translation: CASSFGQVLTKNIQYF.

The genes are TRBV19 and TRBJ2-3; D is possibly TRBD2 (5 bases). V lost 11 bases and J 5 bases, leaving 17 bases between the germline ends. CDR1 and CDR2 (germline): LNHDA, SQIVND (reference sequence). This CDR3 comprises 13 residues. Here the CDR3 DNA reads TGTGCCGCCAGAGAGGACCGGGGAGATACGCAGTATTTT. Encoded protein: CAAREDRGDTQYF. Full variable domain (remainder filled in from reference TRBV19 and TRBJ2-3): DGGITQSPKYLFRKEGQNVTLSCEQNLNHDAMYWYRQDPGQGLRLIYYSQIVNDFQKGDIAEGYSVSREKKESFPLTVTSAQKNPTAFYLCAAREDRGDTQYFGPGTRLTVL.

The chain recombines TRBV18 with TRBJ2-4; D gene ambiguous. The V end was cut by 5 bases, the J end by 12 bases, with 26 bases between. CDR3 length: 16 residues. The germline V gene encodes CDR1 KGHSH and CDR2 LQKENI. The CDR3 DNA reads TGTGCCAGCTCATCAAACCTAGGTGTAGCCTCAGTCCCTCAGTACTTC. Amino acid sequence: CASSSNLGVASVPQYF.